The present T cell receptor (beta chain) was sequenced within a study of T-cell reconstitution after alpha-beta-depleted transplantation in children. Points from the study as a whole: Recipient T cells and thymic progenitors that survived gave rise to the high TCRbeta diversity observed at day 60 in some patients. Hyperexpanded clones declined; after one year, newly produced T cells mostly supplied diversity. Several hundred graft clones that had expanded were reportedly the source of alpha-beta T cells about two months after transplant.

The germline CDR1 and CDR2 sequences are LGHNT and FRNRAP. The CDR3 contains 16 residues. With 6 bases clipped from V and 1 base from J, the junction kept 5 bases outside the gene matches. Preparation of the TCRbeta library used unique molecular identifiers. TCRdb passed the PCR reads through MiXCR, listing each CDR3 protein once. Of some 200,000 distinct CDR3 sequences listed, roughly 6.3% are singletons. This clonotype was recorded at least ten times. Its antigen is still unknown. This receptor was obtained from a girl under three years old with combined immunodeficiency, due to receive a stem cell transplant. The sample was PBMCs, taken before TCRalphabeta/CD19-depleted stem cell transplant. This chain joins TRBV12-5 and TRBJ1-5; TRBD1 aligns across 11 bases. CDR3 DNA sequence: TGTGCTAGTGGACCCGGACAGGGGGCGAGCAATCAGCCCCAGCATTTT. Its protein product is CASGPGQGASNQPQHF.